The T cell receptor (beta chain) under discussion was sequenced for a study of response to subunit inactivated influenza vaccine. This clonotype turned up a few times. The CDR3 contains 13 residues. Trimming cost V 5 bases and J 5 bases, with 12 bases left between them. Per germline, CDR1 SGHAT and CDR2 FQNNGV. TCRdb redid the calling of the RT-PCR reads with MiXCR, one entry per CDR3 protein. The repertoire consists of about 570,000 distinct CDR3 sequences, with approximately 10% occurring once and the leading ten covering about 11%. These sequences were also reported in another study, on T cells expressing NK-cell markers. That work contributes: For TCR beta, cDNA was produced by 5'RACE template switching with UMIs.

Material: PBMCs from blood, obtained on the day of vaccination. This chain joins TRBV11-2 and TRBJ1-2; D is unresolved. The clonotype was recovered from a man over 45 who received an inactivated influenza vaccine. CDR3 nucleotides: TGTGCCAGCAGCCGGATTCAGTATTATGGCTACACCTTC. Translation: CASSRIQYYGYTF.